A selection of T cell receptor beta chains follows, all from one sample in a study of CD8 T cells in ankylosing spondylitis. Each CDR3 protein gets one entry after TCRdb re-called the 5' RACE reads with MiXCR. The sample holds 350,000 to 450,000 distinct CDR3 sequences, around 26% seen once. Sequences were obtained from blood, either unsorted or a sorted T cell fraction (not recorded which). These receptors were taken from a male donor with ankylosing spondylitis. The conserved cysteine and the conserved F or W are not part of the CDR3 here.

V	length	J	CDR3
TRBV20-1	13	TRBJ2-1	SARDRAGSYNEQF
TRBV18	16	TRBJ2-1	ASSPRGAQGRSYNEQF
TRBV20-1	12	TRBJ2-1	SARGLAGTNEQF
TRBV7-2	14	TRBJ2-2	ATALRPGGYSGELF
TRBV29-1	12	TRBJ1-4	SAKEGEGAEKLF
TRBV7-9	11	TRBJ2-3	AAGAGAADTQY
TRBV7-2	13	TRBJ2-7	ASSLAGDLAYEQY
TRBV6-2/TRBV6-3	13	TRBJ2-3	ASSPWTKAGDTQY
TRBV7-9	8	TRBJ2-5	ASSNLPQY
TRBV3-1	15	TRBJ2-2	ASSQDPGLAWTGELF
TRBV5-1	13	TRBJ2-7	ASSLVMGETYEQY
TRBV29-1	13	TRBJ2-1	SVESTGDSYNEQF
TRBV3-1	10	TRBJ2-5	ASSPSFGTQY
TRBV7-2	12	TRBJ2-3	ASSFQVSTDTQY
TRBV29-1	11	TRBJ1-1	SVSGQLNTEAF
TRBV5-1	12	TRBJ2-7	ASGSFGGTYEQY